One sample yielded the 27 T cell receptor beta chains listed below, sequenced in a study of sequential checkpoint blockade in melanoma. Profiling relied on immunoSEQ multiplex PCR, and the TCRdb table lists in-frame clones only, not all of them. The sample has 40,000 or so clones, approximately 84% seen once. Treatment noted: randomized to nivolumab then ipilimumab (arm A) or the reverse (arm B). Source: CD8+ T cells sorted from blood (inferred from file names), taken from a patient given nivolumab and ipilimumab in sequence. These receptors were obtained from a human donor with melanoma.

The chain carries TRBV28 and TRBJ1-2; 9 bases are shared with TRBD1. Germline V gives CDR1 MDHEN, CDR2 SYDVKM. The CDR3 totals 16 residues. Trimming cost V 3 bases and J 2 bases; bases outside gene matches: 7. The CDR3 bases are TGTGCCAGCAGTTTGCCTCCGGGACAGGGCAACTATGGCTACACCTTC. Amino acids: CASSLPPGQGNYGYTF.

The chain has TRBV28 and TRBJ2-7; 8 nucleotides match TRBD1. The CDR3 is 16 residues long. V trimming: 6 bases; J trimming: 0 bases; junction bases outside the gene matches: 10. From germline, CDR1 is MDHEN and CDR2 SYDVKM. The CDR3 nucleotides are TGTGCCAGCAGCCGACTAGGGACAGGCTTCTCCTACGAGCAGTACTTC. Amino acids: CASSRLGTGFSYEQYF. Filled out from reference TRBV28 and TRBJ2-7, the complete variable domain reads DVKVTQSSRYLVKRTGEKVFLECVQDMDHENMFWYRQDPGLGLRLIYFSYDVKMKEKGDIPEGYSVSREKKERFSLILESASTNQTSMYLCASSRLGTGFSYEQYFGPGTRLTVT.

The V call is TRBV7-9, the J call TRBJ2-3, with D possibly matching TRBD2 (5 bases). This CDR3 spans 16 amino acids. Trimming shortened V by 1 base and J by 2 bases, and 13 bases separated the two germline ends. Germline CDR1 reads SEHNR; CDR2 reads FQNEAQ (reference sequence). The CDR3 DNA follows: TGTGCCAGCAGCTTAGGGCTAGCACTTCTCACAGATACGCAGTATTTT. Its translation: CASSLGLALLTDTQYF. Based on the CDR3 plus reference TRBV7-9 and TRBJ2-3, the full variable domain is DTGVSQNPRHKITKRGQNVTFRCDPISEHNRLYWYRQTLGQGPEFLTYFQNEAQLEKSRLLSDRFSAERPKGSFSTLEIQRTEQGDSAMYLCASSLGLALLTDTQYFGPGTRLTVL.

This chain uses TRBV9 with TRBJ2-2; 12 bases fit TRBD2. Losses at the gene ends were 4 bases for V and 5 bases for J; bases not matched to a gene: 3. The CDR3 has 15 amino acids. Germline V gene lookup returns CDR1 SGDLS and CDR2 YYNGEE. CDR3 loop: CASSSSGGATGELFF. The CDR3 DNA reads TGTGCCAGCAGCTCTAGCGGGGGGGCGACCGGGGAGCTGTTTTTT.

In its sample, this clone was seen a few times. This chain uses TRBV27 with TRBJ2-2, with unresolved D. CDR1 and CDR2 (germline): MNHEY, SMNVEV (reference sequence). V shed 5 bases and J shed 5 bases, with 15 bases lying between them. The CDR3 runs 15 residues. CDR3 nucleotides: TGTGCCAGCAGTACAAACGTGATGAGGACCGGGGAGCTGTTTTTT. It codes for CASSTNVMRTGELFF.

This clone showed up just once. CDR3 nucleotide sequence: TGTGCCAGCAGCTTAGATCTGTGGGCGAGCGGCACTGAAGCTTTCTTT. Translating it yields CASSLDLWASGTEAFF. This chain connects TRBV11-2 to TRBJ1-1, with no clear D. Germline loops: CDR1 SGHAT, CDR2 FQNNGV. The CDR3 runs 16 residues. Between the trimmed V and J ends, which lost 0 bases and 4 bases, there was a span of 15 bases.

The chain uses TRBV7-3 and TRBJ2-5, with 9 bases matching TRBD1. The tail of the sequence fits TRBJ2-7 better, so the J call may be wrong. The CDR3 length is 16 residues. Germline assignment: CDR1 SGHTA and CDR2 FQGTGA. In nucleotides, the CDR3 is TGTGCCAGCAGCGCTAATCCGGGACAGGGACTATACGAGCAGTACTTC. Protein sequence: CASSANPGQGLYEQYF.

The rearrangement uses TRBV5-1 and TRBJ2-7, with D tentatively TRBD2 (6 bases). The length of the CDR3 is 15 residues. Per germline, CDR1 SGHRS and CDR2 YFSETQ. V lost 3 bases to trimming and J lost 0 bases, with 13 bases between them. CDR3 sequence (DNA): TGCGCCAGCAGCTCAGGGACTTACAGCTCCTACGAGCAGTACTTC. It yields the protein CASSSGTYSSYEQYF. Variable domain in full (rest from reference TRBV5-1 and TRBJ2-7): KAGVTQTPRYLIKTRGQQVTLSCSPISGHRSVSWYQQTPGQGLQFLFEYFSETQRNKGNFPGRFSGRQFSNSRSEMNVSTLELGDSALYLCASSSGTYSSYEQYFGPGTRLTVT.

This chain connects TRBV5-4 to TRBJ1-5; 8 bases match TRBD1. The CDR3 sequence is 12 residues long. V shed 7 bases and J 7 bases; nucleotides not matched to a gene: 4. Germline assignment: CDR1 SGHNT and CDR2 YYREEE (reference sequence). The CDR3 loop is CASGTGGQPQHF. The CDR3 DNA reads TGTGCCAGCGGGACAGGAGGGCAGCCCCAGCATTTT.

The chain is built from TRBV4-2 and TRBJ2-7; 13 positions match TRBD2. V shed 0 bases and J 3 bases; nucleotides not matched to a gene: 2. The CDR3 has 16 residues. From germline, CDR1 is LGHNA and CDR2 YNFKEQ. The CDR3 loop is CASSQDWTSGSYEQYF. CDR3 bases: TGTGCCAGCAGCCAAGACTGGACTAGCGGGAGCTACGAGCAGTACTTC.

This chain links TRBV19 with TRBJ2-1; TRBD2 aligns across 9 bases. Germline V gene lookup returns CDR1 LNHDA and CDR2 SQIVND (reference sequence). This CDR3 contains 15 residues. The trim removed 5 bases at V and 6 bases at J, leaving 8 bases unmatched. The CDR3 here is CASSVASGNFNEQFF. The CDR3, as DNA: TGTGCCAGTAGTGTGGCTAGCGGGAATTTCAATGAGCAGTTCTTC.

The chain joins TRBV19 to TRBJ2-1; no clear D. Trimming took 3 bases from V and 1 from J, leaving 7 bases between them. Germline V gene sequence: CDR1 LNHDA, CDR2 SQIVND (reference sequence). The length of the CDR3 is 14 residues. DNA of the CDR3: TGTGCCAGTAGTATCCAGGTATCCTACAATGAGCAGTTCTTC. Translating it yields CASSIQVSYNEQFF. Filled out from reference TRBV19 and TRBJ2-1, the complete variable domain reads DGGITQSPKYLFRKEGQNVTLSCEQNLNHDAMYWYRQDPGQGLRLIYYSQIVNDFQKGDIAEGYSVSREKKESFPLTVTSAQKNPTAFYLCASSIQVSYNEQFFGPGTRLTVL.

The chain joins TRBV19 to TRBJ1-2; no reliable D call. V lost 3 bases and J 0 bases, leaving 8 bases between the germline ends. CDR3 size: 14 residues. Germline-derived CDR1 and CDR2 are LNHDA and SQIVND (reference sequence). In nucleotides, the CDR3 is TGTGCCAGTAGTATTTCTCCTTCTAACTATGGCTACACCTTC. Translated, it gives CASSISPSNYGYTF.

V usage is TRBV2 and J usage is TRBJ2-1, with D unresolved. The V gene lost 7 bases and the J gene lost 9 bases, with 16 bases spanning the gap. Germline V gene lookup returns CDR1 SNHLY and CDR2 FYNNEI. This CDR3 has 13 amino acids. CDR3 coding DNA: TGTGCCAGCAACGAGCTATACTACGTTGAGCAGTTCTTC. It codes for CASNELYYVEQFF.

The rearrangement uses TRBV19 and TRBJ1-3; possible D gene TRBD1, 5 bases. V dropped 7 bases and J dropped 0 bases, with 22 bases sitting between them. CDR3 length equals 18 residues. CDR1 and CDR2 from the germline V gene are LNHDA and SQIVND (reference sequence). The CDR3 region has the DNA TGTGCCAGTAAAAAACGCAGGGTAAGGTTAGTCTCTGGAAACACCATATATTTT. Protein: CASKKRRVRLVSGNTIYF.

This clone was recorded only once. The chain combines TRBV19 with TRBJ2-1, with 12 bases matching TRBD2. The V and J ends lost 3 bases and 1 base, in that order; junction bases with no gene match: 1. This CDR3 is 16 amino acids long. Germline loops: CDR1 LNHDA, CDR2 SQIVND (reference sequence). For the CDR3, the DNA is TGTGCCAGTAGTATCGGACTAGCGGGGTCCTACAATGAGCAGTTCTTC. Translated: CASSIGLAGSYNEQFF.

This sequence joins TRBV9 and TRBJ2-3; D is undetermined. CDR1 and CDR2 (germline): SGDLS, YYNGEE. Deletions cut 1 base from V and 0 bases from J, with 9 bases between. The CDR3 spans 15 residues. The CDR3 nucleotides are TGTGCCAGCAGCGTAAGAGGATCTAGCACAGATACGCAGTATTTT. It yields the protein CASSVRGSSTDTQYF.

CDR3 sequence (DNA): TGTGCCTCGTTTTCAGGAGGTGGGGGGAGAGCAGATACGCAGTATTTT. Its protein product is CASFSGGGGRADTQYF. This chain connects TRBV10-3 to TRBJ2-3, with D perhaps TRBD2 (6 bases). This CDR3 has 16 amino acids. Trimming took 11 bases from V and 4 from J, leaving 25 bases between them. Germline CDR1 reads ENHRY; CDR2 reads SYGVKD.

The J gene is TRBJ2-5, the V gene TRBV7-6, with 8 bases aligning to TRBD2. With the DNA end fitting TRBJ2-7 better, the J assignment may be wrong. The CDR3 consists of 12 residues. CDR1 is SGHVS, CDR2 FNYEAQ, per germline. DNA for the CDR3: TGTGCCAGCAGCGGGACTAGTCACGAGCAGTACTTC. Translation gives CASSGTSHEQYF.

This clone was observed once. The chain combines TRBV30 with TRBJ2-5; 11 bases line up with TRBD2. Germline V gene data show CDR1 as GTSNPN and CDR2 as SVGIG (reference sequence). Trimming cost V 2 bases and J 3 bases; bases outside gene matches: 11. This CDR3 is 17 amino acids long. The CDR3 DNA is TGTGCCTGGAGTTCCGAAAAGACTAGCGGGGAAAAAGAGACCCAGTACTTC. Protein: CAWSSEKTSGEKETQYF.

The table lists this clone with a count of one. The chain has TRBV28 and TRBJ1-5; 7 nucleotides line up with TRBD1. The V and J ends lost 3 bases and 3 bases, in that order; junction bases with no gene match: 5. The CDR3 length is 15 residues. Germline assignment: CDR1 MDHEN and CDR2 SYDVKM. CDR3 residues: CASSFQGQSNQPQHF. CDR3 DNA: TGTGCCAGCAGTTTCCAGGGACAGTCCAATCAGCCCCAGCATTTT.

This chain joins TRBV27 and TRBJ2-7, with a weak D call TRBD2 (6 bases). The DNA end is a closer match to TRBJ2-1, so the J assignment may be wrong. Germline-derived CDR1 and CDR2 are MNHEY and SMNVEV (reference sequence). The CDR3 loop spans 14 amino acids. In DNA form, the CDR3 reads TGTGCCAGCAGTCTTGGAGGGTCCTACAATGAGCAGTTCTTC. Protein product: CASSLGGSYNEQFF.

This chain uses TRBV15 with TRBJ1-2; weak D call: TRBD1 (6 bases). CDR3 length equals 16 residues. CDR1 and CDR2 from the germline V gene are LNHNV and YYDKDF (reference sequence). Trimming took 5 bases from V and 4 from J, leaving 20 bases between them. The CDR3 DNA is TGTGCCACCAGCTCGCCTACTGGGGGGGCCTTCTATGGCTACACCTTC. It yields the protein CATSSPTGGAFYGYTF.

The rearrangement links TRBV11-3 to TRBJ2-3, with D maybe TRBD1 (6 bases). Trimming stripped 4 bases from V and 6 bases from J, with 14 bases between. Germline values: CDR1 SGHNT, CDR2 YENEEA. CDR3 length equals 14 residues. As DNA, the CDR3 is TGTGCCAGCAGCTCTAGACAGGTGGGGGATACGCAGTATTTT. Translation gives CASSSRQVGDTQYF.

This chain joins TRBV2 and TRBJ2-5, with 9 bases lining up with TRBD1. CDR3 length: 13 residues. Per germline, CDR1 SNHLY and CDR2 FYNNEI. V was clipped by 6 bases and J by 4 bases; unmatched bases: 3. The CDR3 here is CASRRGQGETQYF. CDR3 in DNA: TGTGCCAGCAGGAGGGGACAGGGAGAGACCCAGTACTTC.

The J gene is TRBJ1-2, the V gene TRBV27, with D perhaps matching TRBD1 (5 bases). The CDR3 extends over 13 amino acids. The germline V and J ends were trimmed by 0 bases and 3 bases, with 5 bases remaining between them. Germline assignment: CDR1 MNHEY and CDR2 SMNVEV (reference sequence). The CDR3 DNA reads as TGTGCCAGCAGTTTATCAGGGGACTATGGCTACACCTTC. Translation gives CASSLSGDYGYTF.

V is TRBV10-2 and J is TRBJ2-1; 10 bases are a match to TRBD2. Germline lookup yields CDR1 WSHSY and CDR2 SAAADI. Germline trimming cut 6 bases from V and 7 bases from J; bases unmatched to any gene: 9. The CDR3 runs to 15 residues. CDR3 in DNA: TGCGCCAGCAGGGAGCGGGGGGGCTACTCTAATGAGCAGTTCTTC. Protein sequence: CASRERGGYSNEQFF.